These 9 T cell receptor beta chains were all obtained from the same sample, sequenced in a study of shared T cell receptors in the human thymus. Clones were sequenced by immunoSEQ multiplex PCR, and TCRdb holds only the in-frame ones, with some missing. This sample has hundreds of thousands of clones, with 88% found just once. These data were also reused for a study on human thymus T cells.

The sample was thymocytes. The receptor source for this set is a boy in the first two years of life with a congenital heart defect.

This chain joins TRBV7-9 and TRBJ2-5; the match to TRBD2 covers 16 bases. Germline loops: CDR1 SEHNR, CDR2 FQNEAQ (reference sequence). V trimming: 2 bases; J trimming: 0 bases; junction bases outside the gene matches: 3. CDR3 size: 18 residues. The DNA for the CDR3 is TGTGCCAGCAGCTTAAAGGGACTAGCGGGAGGGTACCAAGAGACCCAGTACTTC. Protein: CASSLKGLAGGYQETQYF.

CDR3 protein: CASSLLSGRAGTDTQYF. In DNA, the CDR3 is TGTGCCAGCAGCTTACTTAGCGGGAGGGCCGGTACAGATACGCAGTATTTT. The chain couples TRBV11-2 to TRBJ2-3, with 11 bases aligning to TRBD2. J lost 3 bases, V lost 2 bases, and 7 bases had no gene match. CDR1 SGHAT and CDR2 FQNNGV come from the germline V gene. The CDR3 length is 17 residues.

This clone has only a few counts. The V call is TRBV19, the J call TRBJ1-3; no clear D. This CDR3 comprises 17 residues. Germline lookup yields CDR1 LNHDA and CDR2 SQIVND (reference sequence). V gave up 3 bases and J gave up 0 bases, with 15 bases separating them. CDR3 loop: CASSMVRSGSSGNTIYF. In DNA form, the CDR3 reads TGTGCCAGTAGTATGGTACGGAGCGGGAGCTCTGGAAACACCATATATTTT.

The J gene is TRBJ2-7, the V gene TRBV14; D may be TRBD1 (5 bases). Germline V gene data show CDR1 as SGHDN and CDR2 as FVKESK. V lost 1 base and J lost 4, with 11 bases in between. The CDR3 consists of 14 residues. This CDR3 is CASSQGQGPYEQYF. In nucleotides, the CDR3 is TGTGCCAGCAGCCAAGGGCAGGGCCCTTACGAGCAGTACTTC.

The CDR3, as DNA: TGTGCCAGCAGTCCGCCGGGACTAGCGGGGGACAATGAGCAGTTCTTC. Amino acids: CASSPPGLAGDNEQFF. V and J are TRBV27 and TRBJ2-1; 14 nucleotides align to TRBD2. The ends lost 5 bases at V and 5 bases at J; junction bases unmatched: 5. From germline, CDR1 is MNHEY and CDR2 SMNVEV (reference sequence). This CDR3 is built from 16 residues.

This sequence joins TRBV7-9 and TRBJ1-1, with no clear D. The CDR3 totals 14 residues. V lost 2 bases and J 4 bases, leaving 11 bases between the germline ends. Per germline, CDR1 SEHNR and CDR2 FQNEAQ (reference sequence). This CDR3 is CASSLSPRVTEAFF. The CDR3 bases are TGTGCCAGCAGCTTAAGTCCGAGGGTCACTGAAGCTTTCTTT.

This chain joins TRBV28 and TRBJ1-1; D is unclear. This CDR3 has 12 amino acids. Trimming left V 5 bases short and J 3 bases short, with 7 bases between. Germline assignment: CDR1 MDHEN and CDR2 SYDVKM. CDR3 sequence reads: CASSRRDTEAFF. CDR3 sequence (DNA): TGTGCCAGCAGTCGGAGGGACACTGAAGCTTTCTTT.

The rearrangement links TRBV5-1 to TRBJ1-1, with a weak D call TRBD1 (5 bases). Germline lookup yields CDR1 SGHRS and CDR2 YFSETQ. The germline V and J ends were trimmed by 0 bases and 2 bases, with 20 bases remaining between them. This CDR3 has 18 amino acids. The CDR3 sequence: CASSLGPGHLVRNTEAFF. The DNA for the CDR3 is TGCGCCAGCAGCTTGGGACCAGGGCACTTAGTTAGAAACACTGAAGCTTTCTTT.

J is TRBJ2-7 and V is TRBV27; 7 bases fit TRBD1. V shed 1 base and J 2 bases; nucleotides not matched to a gene: 5. Germline V gives CDR1 MNHEY, CDR2 SMNVEV (reference sequence). This CDR3 is built from 15 residues. Here the CDR3 reads CASSLLGQPTYEQYF. The CDR3 nucleotides are TGTGCCAGCAGTTTATTGGGACAGCCCACCTACGAGCAGTACTTC.